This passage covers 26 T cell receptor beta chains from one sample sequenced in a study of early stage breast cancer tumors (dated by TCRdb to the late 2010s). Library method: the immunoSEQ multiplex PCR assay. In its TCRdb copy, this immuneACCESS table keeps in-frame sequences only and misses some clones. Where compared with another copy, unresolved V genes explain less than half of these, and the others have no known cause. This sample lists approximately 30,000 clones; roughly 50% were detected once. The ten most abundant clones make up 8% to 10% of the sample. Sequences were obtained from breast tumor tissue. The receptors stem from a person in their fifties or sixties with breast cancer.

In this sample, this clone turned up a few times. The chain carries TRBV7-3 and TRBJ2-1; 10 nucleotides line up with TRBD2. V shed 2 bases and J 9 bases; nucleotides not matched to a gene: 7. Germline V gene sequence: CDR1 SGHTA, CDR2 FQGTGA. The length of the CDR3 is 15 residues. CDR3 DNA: TGTGCCAGCAGCTTAGGAGCGGGAGGGCCCAGTGAGCAGTTCTTC. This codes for CASSLGAGGPSEQFF.

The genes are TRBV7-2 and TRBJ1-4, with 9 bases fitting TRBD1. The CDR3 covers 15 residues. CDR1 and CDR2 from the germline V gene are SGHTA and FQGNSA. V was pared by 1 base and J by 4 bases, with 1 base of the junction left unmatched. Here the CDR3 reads CASSLGDRDNEKLFF. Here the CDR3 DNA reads TGTGCCAGCAGCTTAGGGGACAGGGATAATGAAAAACTGTTTTTT.

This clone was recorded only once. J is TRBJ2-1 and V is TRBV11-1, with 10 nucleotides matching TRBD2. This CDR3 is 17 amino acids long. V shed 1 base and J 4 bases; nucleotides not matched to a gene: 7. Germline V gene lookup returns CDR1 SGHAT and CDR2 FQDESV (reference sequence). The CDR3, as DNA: TGTGCCAGCAGCTTAGAGGGGCTAGCGGGAGAGTACAATGAGCAGTTCTTC. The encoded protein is CASSLEGLAGEYNEQFF.

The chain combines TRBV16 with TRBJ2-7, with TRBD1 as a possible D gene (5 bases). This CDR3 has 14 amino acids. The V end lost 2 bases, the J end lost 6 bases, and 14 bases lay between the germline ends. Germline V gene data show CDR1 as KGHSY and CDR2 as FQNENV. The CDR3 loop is CASSQRKGAGEQYF. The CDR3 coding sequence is TGTGCCAGCAGCCAAAGAAAAGGGGCTGGCGAGCAGTACTTC.

CDR3 protein: CASSGNRADTQYF. CDR3 nucleotide sequence: TGTGCCAGCAGTGGAAACAGGGCAGATACGCAGTATTTT. This sequence joins TRBV6-5 and TRBJ2-3, with D tentatively TRBD1 (6 bases). The germline V gene has CDR1 MNHEY and CDR2 SVGAGI. The CDR3 is made up of 13 amino acids. Trimming cost V 5 bases and J 4 bases, with 10 bases left between them.

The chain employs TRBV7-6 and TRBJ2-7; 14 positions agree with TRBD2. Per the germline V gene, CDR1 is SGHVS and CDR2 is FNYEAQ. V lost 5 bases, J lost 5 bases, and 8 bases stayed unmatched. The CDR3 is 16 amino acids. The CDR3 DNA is TGTGCCAGCAGCCCCCGGACTAGCGGGAGGATCCACGAGCAGTACTTC. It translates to CASSPRTSGRIHEQYF.

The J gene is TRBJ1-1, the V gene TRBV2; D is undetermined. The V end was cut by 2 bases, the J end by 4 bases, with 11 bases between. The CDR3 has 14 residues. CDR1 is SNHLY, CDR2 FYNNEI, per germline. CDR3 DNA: TGTGCCAGCAGTGAACGGCAGGCTAGCACTGAAGCTTTCTTT. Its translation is CASSERQASTEAFF.

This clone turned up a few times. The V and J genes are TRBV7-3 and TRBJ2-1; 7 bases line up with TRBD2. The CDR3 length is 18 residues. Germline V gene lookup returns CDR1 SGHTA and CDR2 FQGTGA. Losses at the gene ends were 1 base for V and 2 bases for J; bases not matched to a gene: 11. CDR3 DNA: TGTGCCAGCAGCTTAAGAATCGGGGGAGGGCTGACCTACAATGAGCAGTTCTTC. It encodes CASSLRIGGGLTYNEQFF.

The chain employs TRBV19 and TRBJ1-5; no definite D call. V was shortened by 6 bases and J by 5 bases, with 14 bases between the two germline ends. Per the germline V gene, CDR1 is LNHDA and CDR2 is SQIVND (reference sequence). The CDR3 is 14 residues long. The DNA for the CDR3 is TGTGCCAGTAGCACTCTTACAGAGTATCAGCCCCAGCATTTT. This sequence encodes CASSTLTEYQPQHF.

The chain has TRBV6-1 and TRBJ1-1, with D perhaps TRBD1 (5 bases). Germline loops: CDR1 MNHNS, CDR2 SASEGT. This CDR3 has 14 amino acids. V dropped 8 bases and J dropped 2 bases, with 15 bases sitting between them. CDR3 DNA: TGTGCCAGCGGCAGACAGAACTCTAACACTGAAGCTTTCTTT. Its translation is CASGRQNSNTEAFF.

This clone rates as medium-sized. The CDR3 protein is CASSESRSGANVLTF. CDR3 bases: TGTGCCAGCAGTGAATCCCGTTCTGGGGCCAACGTCCTGACTTTC. The chain links TRBV2 to TRBJ2-6; no reliable D call. Germline V gene sequence: CDR1 SNHLY, CDR2 FYNNEI. This CDR3 region has 15 residues. Trimming pared 2 bases from V and 1 base from J, leaving 6 bases between.

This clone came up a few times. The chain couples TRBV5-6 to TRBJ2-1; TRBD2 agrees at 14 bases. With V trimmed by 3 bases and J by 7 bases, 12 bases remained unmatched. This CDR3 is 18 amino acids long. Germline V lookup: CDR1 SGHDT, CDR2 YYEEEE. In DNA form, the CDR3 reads TGTGCCAGCAGCTCCACCGGGACTAGCGGGAGTAGTTATAATGAGCAGTTCTTC. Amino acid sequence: CASSSTGTSGSSYNEQFF.

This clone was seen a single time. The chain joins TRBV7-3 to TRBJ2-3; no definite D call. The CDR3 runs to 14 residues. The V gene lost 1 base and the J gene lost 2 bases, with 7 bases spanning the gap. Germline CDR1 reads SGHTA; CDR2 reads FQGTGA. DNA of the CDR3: TGTGCCAGCAGCTTAAATACCTTCACAGATACGCAGTATTTT. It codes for CASSLNTFTDTQYF.

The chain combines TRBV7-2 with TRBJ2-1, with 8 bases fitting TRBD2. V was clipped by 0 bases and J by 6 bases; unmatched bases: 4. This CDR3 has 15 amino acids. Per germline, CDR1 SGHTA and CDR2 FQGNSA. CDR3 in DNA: TGTGCCAGCAGCTTAGCAGCGGGGGAGACCAATGAGCAGTTCTTC. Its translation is CASSLAAGETNEQFF.

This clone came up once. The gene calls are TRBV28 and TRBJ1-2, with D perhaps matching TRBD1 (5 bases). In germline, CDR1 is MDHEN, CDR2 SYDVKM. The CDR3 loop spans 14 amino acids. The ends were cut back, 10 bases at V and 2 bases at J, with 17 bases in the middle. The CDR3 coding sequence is TGTGCCATCTTTGGTGGGGCATACAACTATGGCTACACCTTC. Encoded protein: CAIFGGAYNYGYTF.

CDR3 nucleotides: TGTGCCAGCAGCGTAACCGTTAACACTGAAGCTTTCTTT. Translating it yields CASSVTVNTEAFF. The chain carries TRBV9 and TRBJ1-1; D gene unclear. Germline CDR1 and CDR2: SGDLS and YYNGEE. Trimming took off 1 base at V and 2 bases at J, with 6 bases between the two ends. This CDR3 spans 13 amino acids.

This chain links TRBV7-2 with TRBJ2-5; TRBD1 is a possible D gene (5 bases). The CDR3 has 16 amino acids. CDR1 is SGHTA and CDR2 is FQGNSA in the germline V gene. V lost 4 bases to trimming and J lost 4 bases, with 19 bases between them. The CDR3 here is CASSSHRFSPGETQYF. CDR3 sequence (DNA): TGTGCCAGCAGCTCCCACAGGTTTAGCCCAGGAGAGACCCAGTACTTC.

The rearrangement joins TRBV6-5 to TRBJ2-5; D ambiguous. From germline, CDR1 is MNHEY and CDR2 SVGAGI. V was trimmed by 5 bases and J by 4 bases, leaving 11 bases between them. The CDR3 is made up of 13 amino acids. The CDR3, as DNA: TGTGCCAGCAGTACGAGGATTGGAGAGACCCAGTACTTC. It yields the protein CASSTRIGETQYF.

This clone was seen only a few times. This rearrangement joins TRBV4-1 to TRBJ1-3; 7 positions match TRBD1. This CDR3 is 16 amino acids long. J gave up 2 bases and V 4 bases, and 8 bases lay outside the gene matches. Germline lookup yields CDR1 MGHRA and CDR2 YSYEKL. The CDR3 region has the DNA TGCGCCAGCAGCCGAGAAGCGACAGGGACTGGAAACACCATATATTTT. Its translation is CASSREATGTGNTIYF.

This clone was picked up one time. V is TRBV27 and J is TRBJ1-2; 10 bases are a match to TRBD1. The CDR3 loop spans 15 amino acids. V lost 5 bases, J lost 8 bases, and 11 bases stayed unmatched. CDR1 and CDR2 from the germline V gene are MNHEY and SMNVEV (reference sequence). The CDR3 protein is CASSALDRGVGGYTF. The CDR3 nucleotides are TGTGCCAGCAGTGCCTTGGACAGGGGGGTGGGAGGCTACACCTTC.

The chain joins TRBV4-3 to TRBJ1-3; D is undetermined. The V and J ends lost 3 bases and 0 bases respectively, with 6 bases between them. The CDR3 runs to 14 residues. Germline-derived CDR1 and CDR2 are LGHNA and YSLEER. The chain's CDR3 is CASSHRGSGNTIYF. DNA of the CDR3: TGCGCCAGCAGCCATCGGGGCTCTGGAAACACCATATATTTT.

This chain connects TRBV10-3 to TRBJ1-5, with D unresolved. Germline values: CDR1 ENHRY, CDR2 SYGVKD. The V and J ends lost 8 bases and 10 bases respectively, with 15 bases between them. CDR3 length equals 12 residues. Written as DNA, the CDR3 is TGTGCCATCGGACGGTCTGATAGACCCCAGCATTTT. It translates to CAIGRSDRPQHF.

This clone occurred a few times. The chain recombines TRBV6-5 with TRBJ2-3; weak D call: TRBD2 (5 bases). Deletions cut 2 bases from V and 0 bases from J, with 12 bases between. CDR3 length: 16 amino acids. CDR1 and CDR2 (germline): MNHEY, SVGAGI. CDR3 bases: TGTGCCAGCAGTTACGGACTCAACCCCAGCACAGATACGCAGTATTTT. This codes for CASSYGLNPSTDTQYF.

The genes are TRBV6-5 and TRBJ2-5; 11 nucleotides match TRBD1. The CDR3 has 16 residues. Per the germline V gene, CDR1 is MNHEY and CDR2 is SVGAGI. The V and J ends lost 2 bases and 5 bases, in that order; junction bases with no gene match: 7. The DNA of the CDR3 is TGTGCCAGCAGTTACATCGGGACAGGGGGTTGGGAGACCCAGTACTTC. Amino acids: CASSYIGTGGWETQYF.

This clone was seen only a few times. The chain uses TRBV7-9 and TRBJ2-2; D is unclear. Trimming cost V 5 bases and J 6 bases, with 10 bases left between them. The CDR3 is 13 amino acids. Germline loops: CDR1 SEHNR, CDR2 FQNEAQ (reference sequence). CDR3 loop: CASSPDRAGELFF. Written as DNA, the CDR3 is TGTGCCAGCAGCCCCGACCGGGCCGGGGAGCTGTTTTTT.

CDR3 in DNA: TGTGCCAGCTTCTTTCAACCCGGGACAGGGGGCGTCGAGCAGTACTTC. The encoded protein is CASFFQPGTGGVEQYF. V is TRBV5-4 and J is TRBJ2-7, with 12 bases matching TRBD1. The J segment lost 6 bases and the V segment lost 7 bases, leaving 14 bases of the junction unmatched. The V gene's germline CDR1 is SGHNT and CDR2 YYREEE (reference sequence). This CDR3 is built from 16 residues. Looking up the rest from reference TRBV5-4 and TRBJ2-7 gives the full variable domain: ETGVTQSPTHLIKTRGQQVTLRCSSQSGHNTVSWYQQALGQGPQFIFQYYREEENGRGNFPPRFSGLQFPNYSSELNVNALELDDSALYLCASFFQPGTGGVEQYFGPGTRLTVT.